What follows describes a single T cell receptor beta chain. No antigen is known for it. PCR amplification relied on 60 Vbeta primers (plus 13 Jbeta primers). The data were produced by immunoSEQ multiplex PCR, yet TCRdb's version contains in-frame clones alone and is incomplete. This table holds 110,000 to 150,000 clones, approximately 71% found once. The source of the sample is a study of cytomegalovirus exposure and HLA in healthy donors. The wider study: Around 81% of 398 genotyped donors fell in the Caucasian-associated ancestry cluster.

Trimming left V 7 bases short and J 14 bases short, with 21 bases between. The CDR3 spans 14 residues. Germline lookup yields CDR1 SNHLY and CDR2 FYNNEI. The study, taken as a whole, reports: Fewer N-insertions than the roughly 600-donor mean were reportedly shown by an Asian-associated ancestry cluster in a later analysis. Accurate HLA-A and HLA-B prediction from TCR beta sequences was reported for most subjects. Reportedly, cytomegalovirus status was diagnosed with high sensitivity and specificity.

The TCR was taken from a woman between 45 and 60 years old in good health and CMV-seronegative. Sequenced: PBMCs. The chain combines TRBV2 with TRBJ1-6, with a weak D call TRBD1 (5 bases). In DNA, the CDR3 is TGTGCCAGCACCTCCGGGACTTGGATTCGGGCCCTCCACTTT. Translated: CASTSGTWIRALHF.